Each of the 10 T cell receptor beta chains below was sequenced from the same sample in a study of T cell responses to AZD1222 COVID-19 vaccine. The protocol was immunoSEQ multiplex PCR, while the TCRdb copy is restricted to in-frame clones and leaves out a portion. This table holds roughly 140,000 clones, approximately 90% found once. Source: peripheral blood, taken 28 days after the second AZD1222 dose. Every receptor here comes from an adult who received the AZD1222 COVID-19 vaccine.

The chain recombines TRBV11-3 with TRBJ1-5; D not certain. The CDR3 is 15 residues long. V was cut by 0 bases and J by 0 bases, with 6 bases left in between. The V gene's germline CDR1 is SGHNT and CDR2 YENEEA. The CDR3 region has the DNA TGTGCCAGCAGCTTAGAACGAGCTAGCAATCAGCCCCAGCATTTT. Its protein product is CASSLERASNQPQHF.

The V gene is TRBV7-9, the J gene TRBJ1-6; D perhaps matches TRBD1 (5 bases). CDR3 length equals 16 residues. V was trimmed by 6 bases and J by 8 bases, leaving 20 bases between them. Germline V gene lookup returns CDR1 SEHNR and CDR2 FQNEAQ (reference sequence). The CDR3 spells CASSLKSGTRDSPLHF. The CDR3 region has the DNA TGTGCCAGCAGTTTAAAATCCGGGACCCGCGATTCACCCCTCCACTTT.

The chain recombines TRBV6-5 with TRBJ1-1; the D gene is possibly TRBD1 (5 bases). V was cut by 8 bases and J by 6 bases, with 10 bases left in between. This CDR3 is 11 amino acids long. In germline, CDR1 is MNHEY, CDR2 SVGAGI. CDR3 sequence reads: CASGQGSEAFF. The CDR3 nucleotides are TGTGCCAGCGGGCAGGGTTCTGAAGCTTTCTTT.

This chain connects TRBV20-1 to TRBJ1-1; D may be TRBD1 (5 bases). The CDR3 length is 17 residues. Germline V gene data show CDR1 as DFQATT and CDR2 as SNEGSKA (reference sequence). V was trimmed by 3 bases and J by 4 bases, leaving 24 bases between them. This CDR3 is CSASDSNSLDRITEAFF. The CDR3 bases are TGCAGTGCTAGTGATTCTAATTCCTTAGACAGAATCACTGAAGCTTTCTTT.

This chain joins TRBV9 and TRBJ1-2, with D hard to call. Germline assignment: CDR1 SGDLS and CDR2 YYNGEE. Trimming shortened V by 4 bases and J by 4 bases, and 8 bases separated the two germline ends. CDR3 length: 12 amino acids. The CDR3 protein is CASSRDRYGYTF. The CDR3 DNA reads TGTGCCAGCAGCCGTGACCGCTATGGCTACACCTTC. Based on the CDR3 plus reference TRBV9 and TRBJ1-2, the full variable domain is DSGVTQTPKHLITATGQRVTLRCSPRSGDLSVYWYQQSLDQGLQFLIQYYNGEERAKGNILERFSAQQFPDLHSELNLSSLELGDSALYFCASSRDRYGYTFGSGTRLTVV.

The chain employs TRBV11-2 and TRBJ1-5; D is unresolved. CDR3 size: 13 residues. V lost 1 base and J 9 bases, leaving 10 bases between the germline ends. Germline V gives CDR1 SGHAT, CDR2 FQNNGV. The CDR3 sequence: CASSLGQGGPQHF. CDR3 DNA: TGTGCCAGCAGCTTAGGGCAAGGAGGGCCCCAGCATTTT.

V and J are TRBV6-5 and TRBJ2-7, with 7 bases lining up with TRBD1. Germline CDR1 MNHEY, CDR2 SVGAGI. V was pared by 7 bases and J by 5 bases, with 5 bases of the junction left unmatched. This CDR3 contains 12 residues. CDR3 sequence: CASTMTGNEQYF. In DNA form, the CDR3 reads TGTGCCAGCACCATGACAGGGAACGAGCAGTACTTC.

This clone has just one count. The chain joins TRBV3-1 (or the pseudogene TRBV3-2) to TRBJ1-1, with TRBD1 as a possible D gene (6 bases). Trimming left V 3 bases short and J 8 bases short, with 13 bases between. The CDR3 totals 13 residues. Per germline, CDR1 LGHDT and CDR2 YNNKEL (reference sequence). CDR3 nucleotide sequence: TGTGCCAGCAGCCACCCAAGGGGGGGCGAAGCTTTCTTT. It encodes CASSHPRGGEAFF.

V is TRBV9 and J is TRBJ1-2, with no clear D. Germline V gene sequence: CDR1 SGDLS, CDR2 YYNGEE. The CDR3 covers 14 residues. Trimming took 3 bases from V and 0 from J, leaving 9 bases between them. CDR3 region: CASSARPTNYGYTF. The CDR3 DNA follows: TGTGCCAGCAGCGCCAGGCCTACTAACTATGGCTACACCTTC.

In its sample, this clone was seen once. The chain joins TRBV2 to TRBJ2-3; D may correspond to TRBD1 or TRBD2 (6 bases each). CDR3 size: 12 residues. Trimming took 8 bases from V and 4 from J, leaving 10 bases between them. The V gene's germline CDR1 is SNHLY and CDR2 FYNNEI. The CDR3 loop is CASLGGADTQYF. For the CDR3, the DNA is TGTGCCAGCTTGGGGGGCGCAGATACGCAGTATTTT.